The TCR beta chain described here comes from a study of T-cell reconstitution after alpha-beta-depleted transplantation in children. Study results and caveats: Reportedly, alpha-beta T cells present about two months post-transplant originated from several hundred expanded clones of graft origin. The origin of high day-60 TCRbeta diversity in some patients lay in surviving recipient T cells and thymic progenitors.

The library targeted TCRbeta and was prepared with unique molecular identifiers. TCRdb passed the PCR reads through MiXCR, listing each CDR3 protein once. The sample yields almost 600,000 distinct CDR3 sequences, 25% to 30% seen once. Germline V lookup: CDR1 SGHVS, CDR2 FNYEAQ. Trimming removed 5 bases from V and 1 base from J, with 12 bases in between. The CDR3 is 15 residues long. As for this clonotype: Its antigen is not known.

The clonotype comes from a boy less than two years old with Wiskott-Aldrich syndrome, due to receive a stem cell transplant. The specimen was PBMCs, collected before TCRalphabeta/CD19-depleted stem cell transplant. V gene TRBV7-6 combines with J gene TRBJ2-1; unclear D gene. CDR3 residues: CASSAASPSYNEQFF. For the CDR3, the DNA is TGTGCCAGCAGCGCCGCATCTCCGTCCTACAATGAGCAGTTCTTC.